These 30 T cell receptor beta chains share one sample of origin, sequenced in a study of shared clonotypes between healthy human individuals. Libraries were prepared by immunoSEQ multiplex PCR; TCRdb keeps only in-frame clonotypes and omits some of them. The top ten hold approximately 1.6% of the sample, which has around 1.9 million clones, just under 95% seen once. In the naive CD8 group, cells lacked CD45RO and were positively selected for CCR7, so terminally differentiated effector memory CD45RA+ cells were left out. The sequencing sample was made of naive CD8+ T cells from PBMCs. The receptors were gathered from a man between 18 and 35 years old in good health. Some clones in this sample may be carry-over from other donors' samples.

The CDR3 sequence: CATSRDSPGQSGPIYF. DNA of the CDR3: TGTGCCACCAGCAGAGACAGTCCGGGACAGTCGGGGCCCATATATTTT. V usage is TRBV15 and J usage is TRBJ1-3, with 7 bases aligning to TRBD1. Germline V gene lookup returns CDR1 LNHNV and CDR2 YYDKDF (reference sequence). After removal of 0 bases from V and 11 bases from J, the junction contained 13 bases not matched to a gene. This CDR3 region has 16 residues.

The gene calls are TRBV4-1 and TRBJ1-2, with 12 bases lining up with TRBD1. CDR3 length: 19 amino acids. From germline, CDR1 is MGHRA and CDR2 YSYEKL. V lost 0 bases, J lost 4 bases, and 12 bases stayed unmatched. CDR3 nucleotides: TGCGCCAGCAGCCAAGATGCCCTCAGGGGACAGGGGGCCTTCTATGGCTACACCTTC. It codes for CASSQDALRGQGAFYGYTF.

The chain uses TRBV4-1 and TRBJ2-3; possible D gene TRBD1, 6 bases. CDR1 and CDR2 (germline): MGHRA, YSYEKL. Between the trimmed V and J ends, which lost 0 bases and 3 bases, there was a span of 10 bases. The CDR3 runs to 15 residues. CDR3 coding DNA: TGCGCCAGCAGCCAAGATCGAGGGGGAACAGATACGCAGTATTTT. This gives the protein CASSQDRGGTDTQYF.

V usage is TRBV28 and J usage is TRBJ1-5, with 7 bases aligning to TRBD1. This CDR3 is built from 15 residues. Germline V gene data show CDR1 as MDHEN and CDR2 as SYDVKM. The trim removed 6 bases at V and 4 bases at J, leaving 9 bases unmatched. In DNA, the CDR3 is TGTGCCAGCAGACCCCCGGGACAGATAAATCAGCCCCAGCATTTT. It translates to CASRPPGQINQPQHF.

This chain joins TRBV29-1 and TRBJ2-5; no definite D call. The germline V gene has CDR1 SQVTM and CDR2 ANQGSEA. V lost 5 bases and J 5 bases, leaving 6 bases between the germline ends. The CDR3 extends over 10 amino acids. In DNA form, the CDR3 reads TGCAGCGTTCTGAGTGAGACCCAGTACTTC. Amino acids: CSVLSETQYF.

The chain's CDR3 is CASSSPGPHNEQFF. In DNA form, the CDR3 reads TGTGCCAGCAGCTCTCCGGGACCTCACAATGAGCAGTTCTTC. This chain connects TRBV7-8 to TRBJ2-1, with D possibly being TRBD1 or TRBD2 (5 bases each). The CDR3 has 14 amino acids. V lost 4 bases to trimming and J lost 5 bases, with 12 bases between them. Germline V gene lookup returns CDR1 SGHVS and CDR2 FQNEAQ. Based on the CDR3 plus reference TRBV7-8 and TRBJ2-1, the full variable domain is GAGVSQSPRYKVAKRGQDVALRCDPISGHVSLFWYQQALGQGPEFLTYFQNEAQLDKSGLPSDRFFAERPEGSVSTLKIQRTQQEDSAVYLCASSSPGPHNEQFFGPGTRLTVL.

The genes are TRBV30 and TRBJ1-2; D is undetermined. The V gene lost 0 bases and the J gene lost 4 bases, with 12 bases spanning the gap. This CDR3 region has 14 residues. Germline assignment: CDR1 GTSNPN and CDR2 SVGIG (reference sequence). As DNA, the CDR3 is TGTGCCTGGAGTGTACTTGAGAAGAGCTATGGCTACACCTTC. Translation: CAWSVLEKSYGYTF. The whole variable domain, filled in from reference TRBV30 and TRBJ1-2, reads SQTIHQWPATLVQPVGSPLSLECTVEGTSNPNLYWYRQAAGRGLQLLFYSVGIGQISSEVPQNLSASRPQDRQFILSSKKLLLSDSGFYLCAWSVLEKSYGYTFGSGTRLTVV.

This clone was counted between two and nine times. CDR3 DNA: TGCAGCGTAGACACCGCGAGCACCGGGGAGCTGTTTTTT. Translating it yields CSVDTASTGELFF. The V gene is TRBV29-1, the J gene TRBJ2-2; the D is unclear. The germline V gene encodes CDR1 SQVTM and CDR2 ANQGSEA. Trimming removed 6 bases at V and 4 bases at J, with 12 bases between. There are 13 residues in the CDR3.

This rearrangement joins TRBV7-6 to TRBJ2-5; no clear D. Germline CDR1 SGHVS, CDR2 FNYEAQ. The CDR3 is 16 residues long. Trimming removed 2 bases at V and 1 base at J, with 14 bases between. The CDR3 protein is CASSLSKVLGQETQYF. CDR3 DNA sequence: TGTGCCAGCAGCTTATCGAAGGTCTTAGGCCAAGAGACCCAGTACTTC.

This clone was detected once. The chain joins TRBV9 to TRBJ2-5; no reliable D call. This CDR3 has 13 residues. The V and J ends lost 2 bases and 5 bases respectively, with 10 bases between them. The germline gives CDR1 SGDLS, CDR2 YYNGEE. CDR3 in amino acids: CASSVFLGETQYF. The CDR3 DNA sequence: TGTGCCAGCAGCGTTTTCCTGGGGGAGACCCAGTACTTC.

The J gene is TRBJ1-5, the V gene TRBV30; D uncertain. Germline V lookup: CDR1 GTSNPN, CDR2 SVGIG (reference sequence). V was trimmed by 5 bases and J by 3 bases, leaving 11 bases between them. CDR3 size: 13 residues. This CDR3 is CAWAPDLNQPQHF. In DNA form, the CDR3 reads TGTGCCTGGGCTCCCGACCTCAATCAGCCCCAGCATTTT.

This CDR3 reads CASSPLGGLDYEQYF. In nucleotides, the CDR3 is TGTGCCAGCAGCCCATTAGGGGGGCTTGACTACGAGCAGTACTTC. V is TRBV7-6 and J is TRBJ2-7; either TRBD1 or TRBD2 may fit D (6 bases each). Between the trimmed V and J ends, which lost 5 bases and 3 bases, there was a span of 17 bases. The CDR3 runs 15 residues. Germline V gives CDR1 SGHVS, CDR2 FNYEAQ.

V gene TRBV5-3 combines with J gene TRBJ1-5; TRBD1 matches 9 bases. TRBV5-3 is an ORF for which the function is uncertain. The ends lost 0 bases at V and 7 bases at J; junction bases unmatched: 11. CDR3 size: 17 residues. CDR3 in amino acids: CARSLDRGLRCPQPQHF. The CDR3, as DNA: TGTGCCAGAAGCTTGGACAGGGGGCTACGTTGCCCCCAGCCCCAGCATTTT.

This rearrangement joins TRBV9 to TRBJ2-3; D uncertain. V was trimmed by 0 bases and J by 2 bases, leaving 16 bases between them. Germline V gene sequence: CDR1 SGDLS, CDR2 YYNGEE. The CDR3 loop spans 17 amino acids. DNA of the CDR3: TGTGCCAGCAGCGTAGCCACTTCCGACATTCCCACAGATACGCAGTATTTT. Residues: CASSVATSDIPTDTQYF.

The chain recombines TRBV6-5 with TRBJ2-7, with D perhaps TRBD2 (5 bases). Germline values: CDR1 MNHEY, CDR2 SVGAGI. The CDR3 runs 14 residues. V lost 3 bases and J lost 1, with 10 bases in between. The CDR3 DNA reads TGTGCCAGCAGTTATGGAGCGGAATCCTACGAGCAGTACTTC. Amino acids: CASSYGAESYEQYF.

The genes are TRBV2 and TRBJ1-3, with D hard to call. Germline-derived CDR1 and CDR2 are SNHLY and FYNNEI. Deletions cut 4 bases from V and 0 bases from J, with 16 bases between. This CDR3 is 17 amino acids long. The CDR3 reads CASSAPWTGFSGNTIYF. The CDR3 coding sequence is TGTGCCAGCAGTGCCCCATGGACCGGCTTCTCTGGAAACACCATATATTTT.

CDR3 residues: CASSLRLRLNEQFF. The CDR3 coding sequence is TGTGCCAGCAGCTTAAGATTACGGCTGAATGAGCAGTTCTTC. The chain has TRBV13 and TRBJ2-1, with no clear D. V was clipped by 2 bases and J by 7 bases, with 12 bases between them. Germline V gene sequence: CDR1 PRHDT, CDR2 FYEKMQ (reference sequence). The CDR3 extends over 14 amino acids.

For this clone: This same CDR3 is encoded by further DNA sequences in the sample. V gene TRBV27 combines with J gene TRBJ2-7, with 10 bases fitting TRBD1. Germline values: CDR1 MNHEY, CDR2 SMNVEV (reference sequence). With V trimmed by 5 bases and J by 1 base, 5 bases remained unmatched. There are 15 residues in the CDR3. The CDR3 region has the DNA TGTGCCAGCAGTCCCCGGACAGGGGGGTCCTACGAGCAGTACTTC. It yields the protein CASSPRTGGSYEQYF.

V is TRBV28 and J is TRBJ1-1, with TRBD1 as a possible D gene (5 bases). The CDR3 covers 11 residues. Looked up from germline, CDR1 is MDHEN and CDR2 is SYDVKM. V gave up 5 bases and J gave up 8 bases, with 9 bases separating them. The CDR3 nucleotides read TGTGCCAGCAGTCCCGCAGGGGAAGCTTTCTTT. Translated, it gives CASSPAGEAFF.

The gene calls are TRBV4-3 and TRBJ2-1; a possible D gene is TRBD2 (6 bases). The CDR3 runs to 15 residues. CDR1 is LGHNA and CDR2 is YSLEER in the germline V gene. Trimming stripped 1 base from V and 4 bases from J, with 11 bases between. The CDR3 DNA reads TGCGCCAGCAGCCAAGGACTAGATATTTACAATGAGCAGTTCTTC. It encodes CASSQGLDIYNEQFF.

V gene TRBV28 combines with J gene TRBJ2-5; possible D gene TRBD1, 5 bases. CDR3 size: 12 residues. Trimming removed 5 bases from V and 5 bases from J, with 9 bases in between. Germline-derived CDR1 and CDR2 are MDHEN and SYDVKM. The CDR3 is CASSLRAETQYF. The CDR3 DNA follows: TGTGCCAGCAGTCTCAGGGCCGAGACCCAGTACTTC.

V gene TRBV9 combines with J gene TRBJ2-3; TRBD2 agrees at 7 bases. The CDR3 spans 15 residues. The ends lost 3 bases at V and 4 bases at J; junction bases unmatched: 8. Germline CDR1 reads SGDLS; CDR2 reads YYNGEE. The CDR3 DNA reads TGTGCCAGCAGCGCGGGCGGGAGTCTCTCAGATACGCAGTATTTT. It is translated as CASSAGGSLSDTQYF. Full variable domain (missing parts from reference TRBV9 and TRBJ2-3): DSGVTQTPKHLITATGQRVTLRCSPRSGDLSVYWYQQSLDQGLQFLIQYYNGEERAKGNILERFSAQQFPDLHSELNLSSLELGDSALYFCASSAGGSLSDTQYFGPGTRLTVL.

CDR3 in amino acids: CAWSTVGGWGYEQYF. CDR3 sequence (DNA): TGTGCCTGGAGTACCGTTGGGGGCTGGGGGTACGAGCAGTACTTC. The chain joins TRBV30 to TRBJ2-7; a weak D match, TRBD1 (6 bases). V dropped 2 bases and J dropped 4 bases, with 18 bases sitting between them. This CDR3 has 15 amino acids. Germline lookup yields CDR1 GTSNPN and CDR2 SVGIG (reference sequence).

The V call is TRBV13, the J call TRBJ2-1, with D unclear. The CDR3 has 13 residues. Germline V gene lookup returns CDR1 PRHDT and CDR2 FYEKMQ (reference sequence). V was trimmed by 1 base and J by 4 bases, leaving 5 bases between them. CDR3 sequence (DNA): TGTGCCAGCAGCTTAGCGAATTACAATGAGCAGTTCTTC. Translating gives CASSLANYNEQFF.

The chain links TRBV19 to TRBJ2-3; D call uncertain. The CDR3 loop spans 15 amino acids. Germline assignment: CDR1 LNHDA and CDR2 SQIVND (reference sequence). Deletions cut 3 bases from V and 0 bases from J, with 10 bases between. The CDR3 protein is CASSIGLDSTDTQYF. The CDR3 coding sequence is TGTGCCAGTAGTATCGGGCTAGATAGCACAGATACGCAGTATTTT.

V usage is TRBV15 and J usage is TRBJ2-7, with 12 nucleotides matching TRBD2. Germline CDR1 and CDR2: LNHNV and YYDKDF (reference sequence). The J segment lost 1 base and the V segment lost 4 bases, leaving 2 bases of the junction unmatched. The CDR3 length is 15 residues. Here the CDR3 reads CATSKGLAGSYEQYF. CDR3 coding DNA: TGTGCCACCAGCAAAGGACTAGCGGGATCCTACGAGCAGTACTTC.

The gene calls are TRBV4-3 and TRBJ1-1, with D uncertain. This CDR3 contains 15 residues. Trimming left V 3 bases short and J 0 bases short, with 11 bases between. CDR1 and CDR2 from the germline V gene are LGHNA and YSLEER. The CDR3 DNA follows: TGCGCCAGCAGCCACCTCGTGTTAGTGAACACTGAAGCTTTCTTT. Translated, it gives CASSHLVLVNTEAFF.

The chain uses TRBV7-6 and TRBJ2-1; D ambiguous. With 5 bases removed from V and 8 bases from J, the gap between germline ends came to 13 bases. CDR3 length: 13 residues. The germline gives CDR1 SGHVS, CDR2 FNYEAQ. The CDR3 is CASSLGRSHEQFF. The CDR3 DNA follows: TGTGCCAGCAGCCTTGGACGCTCCCATGAGCAGTTCTTC.

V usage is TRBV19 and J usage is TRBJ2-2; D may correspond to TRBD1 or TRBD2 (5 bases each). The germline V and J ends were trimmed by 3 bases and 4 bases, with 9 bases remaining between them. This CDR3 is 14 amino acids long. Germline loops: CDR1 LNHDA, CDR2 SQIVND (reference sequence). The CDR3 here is CASSMGPGTGELFF. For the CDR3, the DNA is TGTGCCAGTAGTATGGGACCGGGCACCGGGGAGCTGTTTTTT.

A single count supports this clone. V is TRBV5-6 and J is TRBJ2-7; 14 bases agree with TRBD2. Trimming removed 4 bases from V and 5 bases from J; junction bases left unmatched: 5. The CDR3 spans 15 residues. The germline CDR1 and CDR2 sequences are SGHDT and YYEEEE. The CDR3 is CASSGGLAGGHEQYF. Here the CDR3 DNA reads TGTGCCAGCAGCGGCGGACTAGCGGGAGGCCACGAGCAGTACTTC.